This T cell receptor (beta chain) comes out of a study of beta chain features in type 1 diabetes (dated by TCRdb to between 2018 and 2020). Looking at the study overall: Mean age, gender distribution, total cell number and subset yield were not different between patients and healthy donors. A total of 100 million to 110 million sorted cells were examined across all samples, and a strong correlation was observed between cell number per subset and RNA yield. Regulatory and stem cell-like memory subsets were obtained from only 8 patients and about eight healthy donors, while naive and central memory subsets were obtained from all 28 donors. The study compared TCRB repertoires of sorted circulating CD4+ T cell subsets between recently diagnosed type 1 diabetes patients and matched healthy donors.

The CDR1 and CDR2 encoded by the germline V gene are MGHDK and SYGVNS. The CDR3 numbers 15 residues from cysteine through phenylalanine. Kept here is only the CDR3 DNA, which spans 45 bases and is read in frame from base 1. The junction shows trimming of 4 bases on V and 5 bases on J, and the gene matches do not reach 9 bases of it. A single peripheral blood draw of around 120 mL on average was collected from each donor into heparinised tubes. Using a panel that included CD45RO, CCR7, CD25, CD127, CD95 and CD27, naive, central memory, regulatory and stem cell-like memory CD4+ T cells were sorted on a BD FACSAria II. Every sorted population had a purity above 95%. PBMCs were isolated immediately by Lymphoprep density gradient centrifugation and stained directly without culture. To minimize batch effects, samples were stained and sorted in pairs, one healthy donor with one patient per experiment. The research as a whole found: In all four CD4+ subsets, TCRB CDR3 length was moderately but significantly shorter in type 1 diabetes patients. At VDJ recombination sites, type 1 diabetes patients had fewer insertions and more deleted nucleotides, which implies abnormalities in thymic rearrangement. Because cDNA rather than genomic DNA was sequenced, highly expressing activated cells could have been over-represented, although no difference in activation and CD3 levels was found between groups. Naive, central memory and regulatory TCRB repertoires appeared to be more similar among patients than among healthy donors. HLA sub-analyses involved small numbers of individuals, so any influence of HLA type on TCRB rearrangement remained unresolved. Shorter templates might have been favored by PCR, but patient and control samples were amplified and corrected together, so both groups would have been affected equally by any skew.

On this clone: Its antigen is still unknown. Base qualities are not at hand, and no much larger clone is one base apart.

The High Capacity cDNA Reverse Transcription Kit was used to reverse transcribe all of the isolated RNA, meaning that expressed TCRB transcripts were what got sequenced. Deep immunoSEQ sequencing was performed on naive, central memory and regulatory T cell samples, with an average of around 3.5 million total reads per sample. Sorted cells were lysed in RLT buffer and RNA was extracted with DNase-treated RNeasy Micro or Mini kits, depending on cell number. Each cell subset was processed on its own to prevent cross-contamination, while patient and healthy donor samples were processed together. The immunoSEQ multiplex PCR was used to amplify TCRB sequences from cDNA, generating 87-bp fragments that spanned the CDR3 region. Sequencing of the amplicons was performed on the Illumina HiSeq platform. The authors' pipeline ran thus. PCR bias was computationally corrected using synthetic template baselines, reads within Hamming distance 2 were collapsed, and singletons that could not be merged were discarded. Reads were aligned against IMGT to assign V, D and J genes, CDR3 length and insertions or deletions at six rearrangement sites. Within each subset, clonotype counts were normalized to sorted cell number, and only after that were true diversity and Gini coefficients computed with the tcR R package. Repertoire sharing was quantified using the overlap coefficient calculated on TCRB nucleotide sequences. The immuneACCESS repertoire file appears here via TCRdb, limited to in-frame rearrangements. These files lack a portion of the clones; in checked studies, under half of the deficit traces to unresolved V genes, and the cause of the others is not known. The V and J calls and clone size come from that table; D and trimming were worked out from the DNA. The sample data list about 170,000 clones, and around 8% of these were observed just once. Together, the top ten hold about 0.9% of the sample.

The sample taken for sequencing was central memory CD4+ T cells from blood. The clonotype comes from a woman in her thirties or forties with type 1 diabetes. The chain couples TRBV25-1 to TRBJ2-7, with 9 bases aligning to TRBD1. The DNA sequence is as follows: TGTGCCAGCAGTGCGAGCGGGACAGGGAAAAACGAGCAGTACTTC. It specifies CASSASGTGKNEQYF.